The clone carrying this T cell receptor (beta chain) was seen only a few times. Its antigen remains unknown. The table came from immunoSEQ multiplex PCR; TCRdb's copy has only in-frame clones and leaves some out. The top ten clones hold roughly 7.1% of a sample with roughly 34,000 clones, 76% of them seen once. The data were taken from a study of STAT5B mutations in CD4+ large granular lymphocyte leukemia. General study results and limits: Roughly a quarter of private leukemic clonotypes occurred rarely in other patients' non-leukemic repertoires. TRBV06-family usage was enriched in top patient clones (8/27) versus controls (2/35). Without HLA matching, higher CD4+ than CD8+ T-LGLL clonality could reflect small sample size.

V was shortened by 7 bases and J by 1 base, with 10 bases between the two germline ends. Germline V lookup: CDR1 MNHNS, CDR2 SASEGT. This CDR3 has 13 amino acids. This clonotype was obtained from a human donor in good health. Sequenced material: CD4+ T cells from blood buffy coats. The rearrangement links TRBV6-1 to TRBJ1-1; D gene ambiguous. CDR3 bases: TGTGCCAGCAAGTCTTCACGGAACACTGAAGCTTTCTTT. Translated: CASKSSRNTEAFF.